The 14 T cell receptor beta chains below all came from one sample that was sequenced in a study of CD4 T cells in relation to SARS-CoV-2 and coronaviruses. TCRdb's copy holds only in-frame clones and misses some; the assay was immunoSEQ multiplex PCR. The sample contains some 20,000 clones, 65% to 80% of which appear only once. No cognate antigen is known for these TCRs. The unexposed donors gave CD4+ T cells in about 2010-2019, prior to COVID-19. Isolation of CD4+ T cells took place after approximately 11 days in culture. The sequenced material came from CD4+ T cells from PBMCs, cultured in vitro. All receptors derive from a human donor in good health.

The chain combines TRBV7-9 with TRBJ2-1; 10 nucleotides agree with TRBD1. Germline V gene sequence: CDR1 SEHNR, CDR2 FQNEAQ (reference sequence). The trim removed 5 bases at V and 6 bases at J, leaving 7 bases unmatched. The CDR3 loop spans 15 amino acids. The CDR3 DNA reads as TGTGCCAGCAGCCCTCGTGGGACAGGGGCCAATGAGCAGTTCTTC. Its protein is CASSPRGTGANEQFF.

V gene TRBV6-5 combines with J gene TRBJ1-1, with D maybe TRBD1 (5 bases). This CDR3 spans 11 amino acids. From germline, CDR1 is MNHEY and CDR2 SVGAGI. The germline V and J ends were trimmed by 6 bases and 7 bases, with 9 bases remaining between them. CDR3 nucleotides: TGTGCCAGCAGCTCAGGGAGTGAAGCTTTCTTT. It encodes CASSSGSEAFF.

The V and J genes are TRBV7-7 and TRBJ1-2; D unresolved. Trimming took off 5 bases at V and 4 bases at J, with 11 bases between the two ends. The CDR3 is 13 amino acids. Germline assignment: CDR1 SSHAT and CDR2 FNYEAQ (reference sequence). The CDR3: CASSPHGSYGYTF. CDR3 DNA: TGTGCCAGCAGCCCCCACGGCTCCTATGGCTACACCTTC.

V is TRBV7-9 and J is TRBJ1-2; no definite D call. The CDR3 is made up of 14 amino acids. Trimming shortened V by 7 bases and J by 7 bases, and 19 bases separated the two germline ends. The germline CDR1 and CDR2 sequences are SEHNR and FQNEAQ (reference sequence). In nucleotides, the CDR3 is TGTGCCAGCACCCCCCGTCAGATATCCTTTGGCTACACCTTC. It is translated as CASTPRQISFGYTF.

This chain connects TRBV19 to TRBJ1-1; D possibly corresponds to TRBD1 (6 bases). In germline, CDR1 is LNHDA, CDR2 SQIVND (reference sequence). Trimming shortened V by 9 bases and J by 1 base, and 15 bases separated the two germline ends. CDR3 size: 14 residues. CDR3 nucleotides: TGTGCCAGCCCGCCCCGGGGGCAGAACACTGAAGCTTTCTTT. As protein: CASPPRGQNTEAFF. Together with reference TRBV19 and TRBJ1-1, the CDR3 gives the full variable domain: DGGITQSPKYLFRKEGQNVTLSCEQNLNHDAMYWYRQDPGQGLRLIYYSQIVNDFQKGDIAEGYSVSREKKESFPLTVTSAQKNPTAFYLCASPPRGQNTEAFFGQGTRLTVV.

The rearrangement joins TRBV7-6 to TRBJ2-5, with a possible D match to TRBD1 (6 bases). V was shortened by 5 bases and J by 5 bases, with 18 bases between the two germline ends. The CDR3 runs to 15 residues. Germline V gives CDR1 SGHVS, CDR2 FNYEAQ. The DNA of the CDR3 is TGTGCCAGCAGCCTACACAGGGTTAATGCGGAGACCCAGTACTTC. Translated, it gives CASSLHRVNAETQYF.

The V call is TRBV4-1, the J call TRBJ1-5, with 9 nucleotides matching TRBD1. The CDR3 spans 18 residues. J lost 2 bases, V lost 0 bases, and 8 bases had no gene match. Germline values: CDR1 MGHRA, CDR2 YSYEKL. CDR3 bases: TGCGCCAGCAGCCAAGAGGAACAGGGGGCTTTTGGCAATCAGCCCCAGCATTTT. Protein product: CASSQEEQGAFGNQPQHF.

This clone was observed a few times. The CDR3 region is CAWAAREKLFF. The CDR3 DNA reads as TGTGCCTGGGCGGCGCGGGAAAAACTGTTTTTT. The chain uses TRBV30 and TRBJ1-4; D unclear. The V and J ends lost 5 bases and 8 bases respectively, with 9 bases between them. Germline V lookup: CDR1 GTSNPN, CDR2 SVGIG (reference sequence). This CDR3 has 11 amino acids.

This clone was seen more than once but under ten times. The rearrangement uses TRBV18 and TRBJ1-2; D possibly corresponds to TRBD1 (6 bases). This CDR3 has 14 amino acids. Per germline, CDR1 KGHSH and CDR2 LQKENI. Trimming removed 6 bases at V and 4 bases at J, with 15 bases between. CDR3 amino acids: CASSPGGRGYGYTF. Here the CDR3 DNA reads TGTGCCAGCTCGCCGGGCGGCAGGGGCTATGGCTACACCTTC.

V gene TRBV5-1 combines with J gene TRBJ2-7; tentative D call: TRBD2 (6 bases). Germline V gene lookup returns CDR1 SGHRS and CDR2 YFSETQ. The germline V and J ends were trimmed by 0 bases and 2 bases, with 12 bases remaining between them. The CDR3 contains 15 residues. CDR3 in DNA: TGCGCCAGCAGCTTGGAGATAGGACTAACCTACGAGCAGTACTTC. Residues: CASSLEIGLTYEQYF.

This clone was seen only a few times. The chain is built from TRBV5-1 and TRBJ1-6; TRBD1 matches 7 bases. Germline V CDR1 and CDR2: SGHRS, YFSETQ. The CDR3 totals 16 residues. Trimming removed 3 bases from V and 5 bases from J; junction bases left unmatched: 8. This CDR3 reads CASSSTWDSHNSPLHF. In DNA, the CDR3 is TGCGCCAGCAGCTCGACCTGGGACAGCCATAATTCACCCCTCCACTTT.

The V gene is TRBV6-1, the J gene TRBJ1-3, with D possibly TRBD1 on 6 matching bases. The CDR3 sequence is 18 residues long. V shed 0 bases and J shed 4 bases, with 19 bases lying between them. Germline CDR1 is MNHNS and CDR2 is SASEGT. The CDR3 spells CASSEAYRVSLLGNTIYF. The CDR3 nucleotides read TGTGCCAGCAGTGAAGCGTACAGGGTTTCCCTCCTGGGAAACACCATATATTTT.

V is TRBV9 and J is TRBJ2-7; 11 bases align to TRBD2. Trimming took 3 bases from V and 0 from J; bases not matched to a gene: 14. The CDR3 extends over 19 amino acids. CDR1 SGDLS and CDR2 YYNGEE come from the germline V gene. This CDR3 reads CASSAKTGTSGPSSYEQYF. The CDR3 DNA sequence: TGTGCCAGCAGCGCGAAGACTGGGACTAGCGGTCCGAGCTCCTACGAGCAGTACTTC.

The chain links TRBV9 to TRBJ2-3, with 9 bases that match TRBD2. The CDR3 length is 16 residues. V was pared by 0 bases and J by 3 bases, with 5 bases of the junction left unmatched. In germline, CDR1 is SGDLS, CDR2 YYNGEE. The CDR3 spells CASSVGAGGPTDTQYF. The CDR3 nucleotides are TGTGCCAGCAGCGTAGGGGCGGGAGGGCCGACAGATACGCAGTATTTT.